This T cell receptor (beta chain) came from a study of molecular identifiers for immune sequencing clone quantification. Broader study findings: Spiked TCR RNA from one Jurkat cell reportedly showed up when mixed among roughly 1 million naive cells.

TCRdb analysed the PCR reads with MiXCR anew, one entry per CDR3 protein. The sample holds approximately 550,000 distinct CDR3 sequences; around 25% are singletons and the top ten take around 0.79%. About this clonotype itself: What it binds is unknown.

V trimming: 0 bases; J trimming: 0 bases; junction bases outside the gene matches: 17. This CDR3 region has 21 residues. CDR1 LGHNA and CDR2 YSLEER come from the germline V gene. This TCR was recovered from a human donor in good health. Some libraries in this study had Jurkat cell RNA spiked in. V gene TRBV4-3 combines with J gene TRBJ2-3, with 8 positions matching TRBD2. What was sequenced was naive CD8+ T cells from blood, with Jurkat cell RNA spiked in. Sample subset: FACS-sorted CD8+CD4-CCR7+CD45RA+ naive T cells. The CDR3, as DNA: TGCGCCAGCAGCCAAGAGACTTCACCTAACGGGAGGGGTTATAGCACAGATACGCAGTATTTT. It yields the protein CASSQETSPNGRGYSTDTQYF.